This passage covers 8 T cell receptor beta chains from one sample sequenced in a study of shared clonotypes between healthy human individuals. Sequencing used immunoSEQ multiplex PCR; TCRdb keeps in-frame clones, though not all of them. The sample shows some 900,000 clones, 60% to 85% of them seen only once. Sequenced input: memory CD4+ T cells sorted from blood. The subset here: CD45RA-negative fraction. The origin of the receptors is a man aged 18 to 30 in good health.

CDR3 bases: TGTGCCAGCAGCCGGACAGGGGGAGCCTATGGCTACACCTTC. Its protein product is CASSRTGGAYGYTF. The chain joins TRBV28 to TRBJ1-2, with TRBD1 matching over 10 bases. Germline assignment: CDR1 MDHEN and CDR2 SYDVKM. The CDR3 length is 14 residues. After removal of 6 bases from V and 4 bases from J, the junction contained 5 bases not matched to a gene.

V usage is TRBV10-3 and J usage is TRBJ2-2; 10 positions match TRBD1. The V segment lost 0 bases and the J segment 5 bases; nucleotides outside the gene matches: 3. In germline, CDR1 is ENHRY, CDR2 SYGVKD. This CDR3 is 16 amino acids long. The CDR3 loop reads CAISESGTGDTGELFF. DNA for the CDR3: TGTGCCATCAGTGAGTCCGGGACAGGGGATACCGGGGAGCTGTTTTTT.

This clone occurred once. Other DNA sequences within the sample encode an identical CDR3. This chain joins TRBV2 and TRBJ2-7; D could derive from TRBD1 or TRBD2 (5 bases each). From germline, CDR1 is SNHLY and CDR2 FYNNEI. V gave up 6 bases and J gave up 4 bases, with 13 bases separating them. The CDR3 totals 13 residues. DNA of the CDR3: TGTGCCAGCAGCCGGGACCGTTCATACGAGCAGTACTTC. As protein: CASSRDRSYEQYF.

This sequence joins TRBV5-8 and TRBJ1-3; D is perhaps TRBD1 (5 bases). Per the germline V gene, CDR1 is SGHTS and CDR2 is YDEGEE. Deletions cut 0 bases from V and 4 bases from J, with 14 bases between. The CDR3 has 16 amino acids. In DNA form, the CDR3 reads TGTGCCAGCAGCTTGGCCATGCAGGGTGCGGGAAACACCATATATTTT. It is translated as CASSLAMQGAGNTIYF. Complete variable domain (other parts from reference TRBV5-8 and TRBJ1-3): EAGVTQSPTHLIKTRGQQATLRCSPISGHTSVYWYQQALGLGLQFLLWYDEGEERNRGNFPPRFSGRQFPNYSSELNVNALELEDSALYLCASSLAMQGAGNTIYFGEGSWLTVV.

The rearrangement uses TRBV18 and TRBJ2-1; D unresolved. Germline CDR1 KGHSH, CDR2 LQKENI. This CDR3 spans 12 amino acids. With 1 base removed from V and 9 bases from J, the gap between germline ends came to 7 bases. The CDR3 DNA sequence: TGTGCCAGCTCACCACGGGAAGGTGAGCAGTTCTTC. It encodes CASSPREGEQFF.

The chain couples TRBV10-3 to TRBJ1-5, with D tentatively TRBD1 (6 bases). Germline CDR1 reads ENHRY; CDR2 reads SYGVKD. CDR3 length: 15 amino acids. The ends were cut back, 8 bases at V and 2 bases at J, with 16 bases in the middle. The CDR3 region is CAISPGGAGNQPQHF. CDR3 DNA sequence: TGTGCCATCTCCCCCGGGGGGGCTGGCAATCAGCCCCAGCATTTT.

This chain joins TRBV19 and TRBJ2-7, with TRBD1 matching over 8 bases. The CDR3 contains 16 residues. J lost 4 bases, V lost 3 bases, and 11 bases had no gene match. Germline CDR1 is LNHDA and CDR2 is SQIVND (reference sequence). In nucleotides, the CDR3 is TGTGCCAGTAGTATGACTGCCGCAGGGGGCGGTTACGAGCAGTACTTC. Protein: CASSMTAAGGGYEQYF. The full variable domain, completed using reference TRBV19 and TRBJ2-7, is DGGITQSPKYLFRKEGQNVTLSCEQNLNHDAMYWYRQDPGQGLRLIYYSQIVNDFQKGDIAEGYSVSREKKESFPLTVTSAQKNPTAFYLCASSMTAAGGGYEQYFGPGTRLTVT.

Remarks on this clone: The junction shows a germline mismatch at one end, possibly a read error. The sample has other DNA sequences that encode this CDR3 too. The chain combines TRBV6-1 with TRBJ2-7; TRBD1 aligns across 7 bases. CDR3 size: 13 residues. CDR1 MNHNS and CDR2 SASEGT come from the germline V gene. CDR3 in DNA: TGTGCCAGCAGAAACAGGGGTACCTACGAGCAGTATTTC. It translates to CASRNRGTYEQYF.